These T cell receptor beta chains were read from a single sample in a study of HIV-infected children after antiretroviral therapy interruption. TCRdb re-derived calls from the 3' RACE reads in MiXCR, one entry per CDR3 protein. Seen here are around 47,000 distinct CDR3 sequences, 4.3% observed once, and the top ten hold approximately 0.7%. The material was CD45RA+ CD4+ T cells from PBMCs, pooled from several time points, obtained from a donor given antiretroviral therapy, either interrupted or continuous. Receptor source: a pool of human donors with HIV. Both conserved end residues are part of each CDR3. Fields, in order: clone size, V gene, J gene, D gene, CDR3 DNA, CDR3 protein. D genes are given only for firm matches. A clone size is listed for some rows: how often the clone was seen (once, few, many), or a class if it is expanded.

few,TRBV3-1,TRBJ1-1,TRBD1,TGTGCCAGCAGCCGCTGGGACAGGAACACTGAAGCTTTCTTT,CASSRWDRNTEAFF
many,TRBV7-2,TRBJ1-1,NA,TGTGCCAGCAGCTGGCCCGAGAAAAAGAACACTGAAGCTTTCTTT,CASSWPEKKNTEAFF
many,TRBV5-1,TRBJ1-2,NA,TGCGCCAGCAGCTTGGATACCGGAGACTATGGCTACACCTTC,CASSLDTGDYGYTF
many,TRBV29-1,TRBJ1-2,NA,TGCAGCGTTGAAGGTAGAGATGGCTACACCTTC,CSVEGRDGYTF
many,TRBV5-5,TRBJ1-1,NA,TGTGCCAGCAGCTTGGCGGCAGGCAATGAGAACACTGAAGCTTTCTTT,CASSLAAGNENTEAFF
NA,TRBV12-3/TRBV12-4,TRBJ2-7,NA,TGTGCCAGCAGTGCGTCGGGACGTCTTACCTACGAGCAGTACTTC,CASSASGRLTYEQYF
few,TRBV29-1,TRBJ2-1,TRBD1,TGCAGCGTTAATTTATGGGGACAGGGGGTGAACAATGAGCAGTTCTTC,CSVNLWGQGVNNEQFF
many,TRBV11-1,TRBJ2-5,NA,TGTGCCAGCAGCTTCAATACACCAGGAGAGACCCAGTACTTC,CASSFNTPGETQYF
many,TRBV6-1,TRBJ1-1,TRBD1,TGTGCCAGCAGTGAAACAGGGGCGACTCGGGCTGCTTTCTTT,CASSETGATRAAFF
many,TRBV11-1,TRBJ1-1,NA,TGTGCCAGCAGCCACTATAACACTGAAGCTTTCTTT,CASSHYNTEAFF
NA,TRBV20-1,TRBJ2-1,NA,TGCAGTGCCATAAACAGGGCCTACAATGAGCAGTTCTTC,CSAINRAYNEQFF
many,TRBV29-1,TRBJ1-5,NA,TGCAGCGTTGTCGACCGGGCAGCCAATCAGCCCCAGCATTTT,CSVVDRAANQPQHF
many,TRBV6-4,TRBJ2-6,NA,TGTGCCAGCAGTGACGAGTCTACCGGGGCCAACGTCCTGACTTTC,CASSDESTGANVLTF
medium-sized,TRBV6-2/TRBV6-3,TRBJ2-1,NA,TGTGCCAGCAGTTACTTGGATAGCGGAAACAATGAGCAGTTCTTC,CASSYLDSGNNEQFF
many,TRBV12-3/TRBV12-4,TRBJ2-4,NA,TGTGCCAGCAGTTTTTTCCTGAAAAACATTCAGTACTTC,CASSFFLKNIQYF
NA,TRBV30,TRBJ1-2,NA,TGTGCCTGGAGCAATGGTTACGGCTACACCTTC,CAWSNGYGYTF
many,TRBV7-2,TRBJ2-3,NA,TGTGCCAGCAGCTTCACAGCTAGCACAGATACGCAGTATTTT,CASSFTASTDTQYF
few,TRBV20-1,TRBJ2-5,TRBD2,TGCAGTGCTAGTAGTCTACCTAGCGGGGTGGAGACCCAGTACTTC,CSASSLPSGVETQYF
few,TRBV7-2,TRBJ2-1,TRBD2,TGTGCCACAGCGGGGCCCTACAATGAGCAGTTCTTC,CATAGPYNEQFF
medium-sized,TRBV7-2,TRBJ1-1,NA,TGTGCCAGCAGCTTATTTGGGCCCATGAACACTGAAGCTTTCTTT,CASSLFGPMNTEAFF
many,TRBV30,TRBJ1-1,NA,TGTGCCTGGAGTGTACTAACCCTGAACACTGAAGCTTTCTTT,CAWSVLTLNTEAFF
NA,TRBV29-1,TRBJ2-3,TRBD1,TGCAGCGTTGGCCCGGGACAGGGTACGCAGTATTTT,CSVGPGQGTQYF
many,TRBV3-2,TRBJ2-4,NA,TGTGCCAGCAGCCGGGACTGGGGGGAAGAAAGTAGTCAAAACACCTTGTACTTT,CASSRDWGEESSQNTLYF
NA,TRBV20-1,TRBJ2-1,TRBD2,TGCAGTGCTAGCGGGGTTACTAGCGCCGCCGTGAATGAGCAGTTCTTC,CSASGVTSAAVNEQFF
many,TRBV6-6,TRBJ1-3,NA,TGTGCCAGCTCACGGGGCCTCTCTGGAAACACCATATATTTT,CASSRGLSGNTIYF
many,TRBV12-3/TRBV12-4,TRBJ2-2,NA,TGTGCCAGCGGGGGGGGACAAAACACCGGGGAGCTGTTTTTT,CASGGGQNTGELFF
NA,TRBV20-1,TRBJ2-3,NA,TGCAGTGCACCCGACTGGGGAGATACGCAGTATTTT,CSAPDWGDTQYF
many,TRBV5-1,TRBJ2-5,TRBD1,TGCGCCAGCAGGCCGGCGACAGGGGGGCAAGAGACCCAGTACTTC,CASRPATGGQETQYF
many,TRBV12-3/TRBV12-4,TRBJ2-5,TRBD2,TGTGCCAGCAGTCCCCTAGCGGGGGGGCTAGGCGAGACCCAGTACTTC,CASSPLAGGLGETQYF
many,TRBV28,TRBJ2-7,NA,TGTGCCAGCAGTTCCTACCGGGACGGCTACGAGCAGTACTTC,CASSSYRDGYEQYF
NA,TRBV14,TRBJ1-5,TRBD1,TGTGCCAGCAGCCTCGGACAGGGTCAGATATATAGCAATCAGCCCCAGCATTTT,CASSLGQGQIYSNQPQHF
many,TRBV24-1,TRBJ2-1,NA,TGTGCCACCGCATCGGCAGGCTCCTACAATGAGCAGTTCTTC,CATASAGSYNEQFF
NA,TRBV10-3,TRBJ2-2,NA,TGTGCCATCTTGAAGGCAGGGATCGGGGAGCTGTTTTTT,CAILKAGIGELFF
once,TRBV20-1,TRBJ1-3,TRBD1,TGCAGTGCTAGAGACAACAGGGGTGGAAACACCATATATTTT,CSARDNRGGNTIYF
few,TRBV27,TRBJ1-5,NA,TGTGCCAGCAGTCTGAGGGCGATCTCTAGCAATCAGCCCCAGCATTTT,CASSLRAISSNQPQHF
NA,TRBV9,TRBJ2-1,TRBD1,TGTGCCAGCAGCGTAGCCGGGACAGGGAAGGATGAGCAGTTCTTC,CASSVAGTGKDEQFF
many,TRBV9,TRBJ1-4,NA,TGTGCCAGCAGCGCGGGGGCCCACAATGAAAAACTGTTTTTT,CASSAGAHNEKLFF
many,TRBV12-3/TRBV12-4,TRBJ2-7,NA,TGTGCCAGCAGTCAGACAGAGGGGGAACAGTACTTC,CASSQTEGEQYF
many,TRBV6-5,TRBJ2-2,TRBD1,TGTGCCAGCAGCCGACCCGACAGGGGGCGCCCCGGGGAGCTGTTTTTT,CASSRPDRGRPGELFF
many,TRBV2,TRBJ1-2,TRBD1,TGTGCCAGCAGTCCAGGGGGCGGTGGCCATGGCTACACCTTC,CASSPGGGGHGYTF
NA,TRBV28,TRBJ2-3,NA,TGTGCCAGCAGTCAGGACGGGACATTAACGCAGTATTTT,CASSQDGTLTQYF
many,TRBV28,TRBJ1-3,NA,TGTGCCAGCAGTTTTGTAGGAGGGCACTCTGGAAACACCATATATTTT,CASSFVGGHSGNTIYF
many,TRBV19,TRBJ1-4,NA,TGTGCCAGTAGTATAGCACCAGGCGGATGGGAAAAACTGTTTTTT,CASSIAPGGWEKLFF
few,TRBV28,TRBJ1-1,TRBD1,TGTGCCAGCAGTTTAGGGGACAGGGTTAGTGAAGCTTTCTTT,CASSLGDRVSEAFF